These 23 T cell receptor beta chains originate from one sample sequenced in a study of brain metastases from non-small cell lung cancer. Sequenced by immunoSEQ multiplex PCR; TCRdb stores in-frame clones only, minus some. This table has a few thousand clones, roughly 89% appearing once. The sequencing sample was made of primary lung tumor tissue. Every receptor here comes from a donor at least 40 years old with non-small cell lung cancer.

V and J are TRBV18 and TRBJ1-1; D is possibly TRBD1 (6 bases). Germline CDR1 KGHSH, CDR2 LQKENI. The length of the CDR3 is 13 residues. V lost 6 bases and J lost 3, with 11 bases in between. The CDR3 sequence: CASSLNRDTEAFF. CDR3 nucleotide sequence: TGTGCCAGCTCGCTAAACAGGGACACTGAAGCTTTCTTT.

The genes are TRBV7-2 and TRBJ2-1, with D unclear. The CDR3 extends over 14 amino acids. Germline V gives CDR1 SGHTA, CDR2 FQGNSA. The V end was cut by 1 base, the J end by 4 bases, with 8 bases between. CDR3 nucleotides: TGTGCCAGCAGCTTAGGCGGCTCATACAATGAGCAGTTCTTC. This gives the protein CASSLGGSYNEQFF.

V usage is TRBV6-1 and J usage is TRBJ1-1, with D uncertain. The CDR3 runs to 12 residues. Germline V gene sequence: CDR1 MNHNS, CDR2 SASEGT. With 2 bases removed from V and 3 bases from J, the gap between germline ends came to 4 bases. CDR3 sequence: CASSEHYTEAFF. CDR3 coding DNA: TGTGCCAGCAGTGAACATTACACTGAAGCTTTCTTT.

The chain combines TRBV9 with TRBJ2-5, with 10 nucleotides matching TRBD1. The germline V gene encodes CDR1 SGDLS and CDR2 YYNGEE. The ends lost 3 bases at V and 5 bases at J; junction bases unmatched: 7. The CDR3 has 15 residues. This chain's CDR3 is CASSDRQGAWETQYF. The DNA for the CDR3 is TGTGCCAGCAGCGACCGACAGGGGGCTTGGGAGACCCAGTACTTC. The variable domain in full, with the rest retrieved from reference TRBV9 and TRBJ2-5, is DSGVTQTPKHLITATGQRVTLRCSPRSGDLSVYWYQQSLDQGLQFLIQYYNGEERAKGNILERFSAQQFPDLHSELNLSSLELGDSALYFCASSDRQGAWETQYFGPGTRLLVL.

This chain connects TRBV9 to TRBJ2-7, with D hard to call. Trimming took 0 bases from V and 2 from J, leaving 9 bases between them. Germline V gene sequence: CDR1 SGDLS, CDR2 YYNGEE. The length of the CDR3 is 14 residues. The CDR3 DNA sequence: TGTGCCAGCAGCGTAGGAGACTGGACCTACGAGCAGTACTTC. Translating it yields CASSVGDWTYEQYF. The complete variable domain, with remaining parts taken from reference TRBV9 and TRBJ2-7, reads DSGVTQTPKHLITATGQRVTLRCSPRSGDLSVYWYQQSLDQGLQFLIQYYNGEERAKGNILERFSAQQFPDLHSELNLSSLELGDSALYFCASSVGDWTYEQYFGPGTRLTVT.

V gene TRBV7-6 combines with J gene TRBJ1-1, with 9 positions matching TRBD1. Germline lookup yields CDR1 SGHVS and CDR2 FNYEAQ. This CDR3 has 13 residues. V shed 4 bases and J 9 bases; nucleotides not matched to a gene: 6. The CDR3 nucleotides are TGTGCCAGCAGCTCCTACAGGGGGCGGAAAGCTTTCTTT. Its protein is CASSSYRGRKAFF.

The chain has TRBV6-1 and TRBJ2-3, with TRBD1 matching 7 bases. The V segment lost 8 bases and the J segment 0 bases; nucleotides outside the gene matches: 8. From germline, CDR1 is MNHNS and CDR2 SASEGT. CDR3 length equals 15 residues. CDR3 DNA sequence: TGTGCCAGCTGCCTACAGGGACAGAGCACAGATACGCAGTATTTT. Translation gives CASCLQGQSTDTQYF.

CDR3 amino acids: CSVEGESGSYNEQFF. The CDR3 coding sequence is TGCAGCGTGGAGGGTGAGTCGGGCTCCTACAATGAGCAGTTCTTC. The chain couples TRBV29-1 to TRBJ2-1; maybe TRBD2 (6 bases). The V gene lost 6 bases and the J gene lost 0 bases, with 15 bases spanning the gap. Germline lookup yields CDR1 SQVTM and CDR2 ANQGSEA. The CDR3 has 15 amino acids.

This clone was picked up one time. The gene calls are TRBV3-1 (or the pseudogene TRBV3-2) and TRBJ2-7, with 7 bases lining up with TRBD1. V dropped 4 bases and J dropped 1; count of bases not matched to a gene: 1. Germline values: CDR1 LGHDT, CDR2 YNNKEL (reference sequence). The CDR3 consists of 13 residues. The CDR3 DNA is TGTGCCAGCAGCCGCAGGGGGTCCTACGAGCAGTACTTC. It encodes CASSRRGSYEQYF.

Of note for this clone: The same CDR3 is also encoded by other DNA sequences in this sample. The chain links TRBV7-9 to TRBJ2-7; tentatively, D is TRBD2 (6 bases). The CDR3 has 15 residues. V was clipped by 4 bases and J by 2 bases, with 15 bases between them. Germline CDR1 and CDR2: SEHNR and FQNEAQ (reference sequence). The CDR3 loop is CASSSPLEGTYEQYF. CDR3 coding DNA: TGTGCCAGCAGCTCCCCCCTGGAGGGGACCTACGAGCAGTACTTC.

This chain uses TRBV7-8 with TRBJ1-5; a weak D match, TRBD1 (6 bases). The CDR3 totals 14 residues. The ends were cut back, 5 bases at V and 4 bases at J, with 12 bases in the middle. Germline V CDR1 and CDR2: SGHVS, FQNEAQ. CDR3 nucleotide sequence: TGTGCCAGCAGCCCCGGGACAACTAATCAGCCCCAGCATTTT. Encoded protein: CASSPGTTNQPQHF. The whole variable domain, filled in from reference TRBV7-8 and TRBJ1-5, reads GAGVSQSPRYKVAKRGQDVALRCDPISGHVSLFWYQQALGQGPEFLTYFQNEAQLDKSGLPSDRFFAERPEGSVSTLKIQRTQQEDSAVYLCASSPGTTNQPQHFGDGTRLSIL.

CDR3 DNA sequence: TGTGCCAGCAGCTTAGGGCCGTTAACAGGGACTGGAAACACCATATATTTT. This codes for CASSLGPLTGTGNTIYF. The rearrangement links TRBV7-9 to TRBJ1-3, with D perhaps TRBD1 (6 bases). This CDR3 has 17 residues. V was pared by 1 base and J by 2 bases, with 15 bases between. CDR1 and CDR2 (germline): SEHNR, FQNEAQ (reference sequence).

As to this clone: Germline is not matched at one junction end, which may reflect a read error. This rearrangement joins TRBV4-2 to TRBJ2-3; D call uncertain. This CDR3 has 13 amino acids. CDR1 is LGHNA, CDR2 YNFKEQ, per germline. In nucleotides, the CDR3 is TGTGTCAGCAGCCAAGATCGGGCAGATATGCAGTATTTT. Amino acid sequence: CVSSQDRADMQYF.

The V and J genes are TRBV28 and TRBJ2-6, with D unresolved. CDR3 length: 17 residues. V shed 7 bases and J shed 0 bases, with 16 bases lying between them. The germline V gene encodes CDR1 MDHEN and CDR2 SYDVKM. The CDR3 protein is CASITHGLISGANVLTF. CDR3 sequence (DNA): TGTGCCAGCATCACGCACGGGCTCATCTCTGGGGCCAACGTCCTGACTTTC.

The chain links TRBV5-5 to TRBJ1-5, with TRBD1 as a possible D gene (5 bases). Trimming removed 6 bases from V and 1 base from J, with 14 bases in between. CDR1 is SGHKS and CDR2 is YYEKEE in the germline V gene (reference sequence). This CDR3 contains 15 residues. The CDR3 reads CASTRDFSSNQPQHF. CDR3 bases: TGTGCCAGCACCCGGGACTTTTCGAGCAATCAGCCCCAGCATTTT.

In DNA, the CDR3 is TGCAGTGCTACTGACTTGATCTACGAGCAGTACTTC. Protein sequence: CSATDLIYEQYF. V and J are TRBV20-1 and TRBJ2-7; no firm D call. V lost 4 bases to trimming and J lost 3 bases, with 10 bases between them. CDR1 and CDR2 from the germline V gene are DFQATT and SNEGSKA (reference sequence). CDR3 length equals 12 residues.

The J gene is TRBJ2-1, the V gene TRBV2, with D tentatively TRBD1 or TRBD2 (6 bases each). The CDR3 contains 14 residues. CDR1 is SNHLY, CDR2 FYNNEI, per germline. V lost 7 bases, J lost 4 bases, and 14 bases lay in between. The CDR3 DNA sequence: TGTGCCAGCATTTGGGGGGCCCTATACAATGAGCAGTTCTTC. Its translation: CASIWGALYNEQFF. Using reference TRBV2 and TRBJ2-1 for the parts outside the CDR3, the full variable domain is EPEVTQTPSHQVTQMGQEVILRCVPISNHLYFYWYRQILGQKVEFLVSFYNNEISEKSEIFDDQFSVERPDGSNFTLKIRSTKLEDSAMYFCASIWGALYNEQFFGPGTRLTVL.

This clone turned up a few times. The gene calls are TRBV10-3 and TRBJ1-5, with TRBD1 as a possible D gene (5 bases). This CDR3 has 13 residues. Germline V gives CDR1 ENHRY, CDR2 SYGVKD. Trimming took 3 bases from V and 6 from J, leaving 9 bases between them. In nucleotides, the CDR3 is TGTGCCATCAGTGATAAGCAGGGTCAGCCCCAGCATTTT. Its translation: CAISDKQGQPQHF.

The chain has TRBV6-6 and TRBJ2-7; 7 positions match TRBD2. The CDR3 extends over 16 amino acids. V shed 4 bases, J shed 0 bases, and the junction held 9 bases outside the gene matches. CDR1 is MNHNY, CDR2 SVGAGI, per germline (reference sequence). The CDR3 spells CASSSGHWTSSYEQYF. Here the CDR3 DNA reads TGTGCCAGCAGTTCGGGCCATTGGACTAGCTCCTACGAGCAGTACTTC.

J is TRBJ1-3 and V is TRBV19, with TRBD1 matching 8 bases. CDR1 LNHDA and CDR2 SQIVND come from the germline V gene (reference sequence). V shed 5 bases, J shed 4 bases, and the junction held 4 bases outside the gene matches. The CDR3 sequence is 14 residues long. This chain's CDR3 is CASSQGALGNTIYF. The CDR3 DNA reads TGTGCCAGTAGTCAGGGGGCTCTCGGAAACACCATATATTTT.

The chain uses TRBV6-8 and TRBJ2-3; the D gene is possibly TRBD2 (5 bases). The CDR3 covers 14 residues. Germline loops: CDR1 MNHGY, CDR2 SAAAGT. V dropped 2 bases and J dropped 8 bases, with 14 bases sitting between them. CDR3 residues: CASSYPGKGVTQYF. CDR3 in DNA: TGTGCCAGCAGTTACCCGGGGAAGGGTGTTACGCAGTATTTT.

The CDR3 DNA is TGTGCCAGCAGGAGACAGGGGATAGGGGAAAAACTGTTTTTT. This translates into CASRRQGIGEKLFF. The chain is built from TRBV6-5 and TRBJ1-4; 8 nucleotides align to TRBD1. The germline V gene has CDR1 MNHEY and CDR2 SVGAGI. V was pared by 6 bases and J by 8 bases, with 8 bases of the junction left unmatched. This CDR3 region has 14 residues.

DNA for the CDR3: TGTGCCAGCAGCCCCTTAGCGGGATTTTTCAATGAGCAGTTCTTC. This codes for CASSPLAGFFNEQFF. The chain links TRBV11-1 to TRBJ2-1; 8 bases fit TRBD2. V trimming: 5 bases; J trimming: 6 bases; junction bases outside the gene matches: 9. Germline V gene data show CDR1 as SGHAT and CDR2 as FQDESV (reference sequence). The CDR3 has 15 residues.